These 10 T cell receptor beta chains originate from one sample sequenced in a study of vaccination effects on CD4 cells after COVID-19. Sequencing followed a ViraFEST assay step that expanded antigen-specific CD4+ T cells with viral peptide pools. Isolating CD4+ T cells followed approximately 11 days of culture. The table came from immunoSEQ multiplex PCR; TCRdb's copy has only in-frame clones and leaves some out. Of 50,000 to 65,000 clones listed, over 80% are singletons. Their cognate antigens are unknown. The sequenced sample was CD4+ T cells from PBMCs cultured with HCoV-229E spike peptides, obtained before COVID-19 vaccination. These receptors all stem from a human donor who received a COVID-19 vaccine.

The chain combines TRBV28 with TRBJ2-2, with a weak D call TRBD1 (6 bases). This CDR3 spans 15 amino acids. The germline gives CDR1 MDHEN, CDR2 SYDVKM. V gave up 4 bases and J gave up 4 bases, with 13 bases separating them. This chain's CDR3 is CASSSSGAGTGELFF. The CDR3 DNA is TGTGCCAGCAGTTCTTCAGGGGCCGGCACCGGGGAGCTGTTTTTT.

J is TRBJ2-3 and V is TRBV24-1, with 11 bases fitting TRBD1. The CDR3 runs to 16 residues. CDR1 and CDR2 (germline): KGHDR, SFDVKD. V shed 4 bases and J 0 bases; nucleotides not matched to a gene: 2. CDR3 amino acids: CATSEGDRGSTDTQYF. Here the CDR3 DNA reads TGTGCCACCAGTGAGGGGGACAGGGGGAGCACAGATACGCAGTATTTT.

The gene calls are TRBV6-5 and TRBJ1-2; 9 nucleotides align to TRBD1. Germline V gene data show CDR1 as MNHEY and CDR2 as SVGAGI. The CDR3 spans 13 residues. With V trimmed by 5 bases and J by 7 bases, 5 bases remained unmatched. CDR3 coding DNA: TGTGCCAGCAGTCTAACAGGGGGCGGTGGCTACACCTTC. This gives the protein CASSLTGGGGYTF.

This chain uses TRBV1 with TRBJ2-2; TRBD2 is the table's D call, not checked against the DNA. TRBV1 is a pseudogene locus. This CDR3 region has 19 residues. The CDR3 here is CTSPSLRTSGGVNTGELFF. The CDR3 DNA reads TGCACCAGCCCCTCTTTACGGACTAGCGGGGGGGTGAACACCGGGGAGCTGTTTTTT.

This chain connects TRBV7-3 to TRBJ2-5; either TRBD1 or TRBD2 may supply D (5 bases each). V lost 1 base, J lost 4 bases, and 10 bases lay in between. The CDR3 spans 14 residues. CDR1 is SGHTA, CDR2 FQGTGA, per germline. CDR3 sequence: CASSLRGVPETQYF. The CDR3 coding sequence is TGTGCCAGCAGCTTAAGAGGGGTTCCAGAGACCCAGTACTTC.

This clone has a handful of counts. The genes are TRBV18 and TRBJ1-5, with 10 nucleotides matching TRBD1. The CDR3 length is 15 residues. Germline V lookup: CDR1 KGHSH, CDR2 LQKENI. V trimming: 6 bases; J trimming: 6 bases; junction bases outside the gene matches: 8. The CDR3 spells CASSGGTGVTQPQHF. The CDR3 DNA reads TGTGCCAGCTCCGGGGGGACAGGGGTTACTCAGCCCCAGCATTTT.

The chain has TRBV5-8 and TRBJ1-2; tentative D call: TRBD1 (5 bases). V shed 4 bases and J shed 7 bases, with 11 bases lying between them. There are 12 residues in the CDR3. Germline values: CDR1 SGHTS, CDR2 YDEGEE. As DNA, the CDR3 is TGTGCCAGCAGCATGAAGGGACCTGGCTACACCTTC. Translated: CASSMKGPGYTF.

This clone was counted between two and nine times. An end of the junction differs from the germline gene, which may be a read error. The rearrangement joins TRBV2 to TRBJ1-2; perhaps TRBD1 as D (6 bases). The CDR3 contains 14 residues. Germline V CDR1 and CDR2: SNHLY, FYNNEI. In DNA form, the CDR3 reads TGTGCCAGCAGCGAAGGCAGGGGAAACTATGGCTACACCTTC. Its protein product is CASSEGRGNYGYTF.

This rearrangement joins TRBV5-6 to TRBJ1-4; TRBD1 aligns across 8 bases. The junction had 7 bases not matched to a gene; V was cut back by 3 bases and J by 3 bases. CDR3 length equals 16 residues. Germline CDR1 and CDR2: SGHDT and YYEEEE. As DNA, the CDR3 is TGTGCCAGCAGCTCGGATCAGGGGGCAGCTAATGAAAAACTGTTTTTT. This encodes CASSSDQGAANEKLFF. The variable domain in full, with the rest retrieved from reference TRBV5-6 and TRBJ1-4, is DAGVTQSPTHLIKTRGQQVTLRCSPKSGHDTVSWYQQALGQGPQFIFQYYEEEERQRGNFPDRFSGHQFPNYSSELNVNALLLGDSALYLCASSSDQGAANEKLFFGSGTQLSVL.

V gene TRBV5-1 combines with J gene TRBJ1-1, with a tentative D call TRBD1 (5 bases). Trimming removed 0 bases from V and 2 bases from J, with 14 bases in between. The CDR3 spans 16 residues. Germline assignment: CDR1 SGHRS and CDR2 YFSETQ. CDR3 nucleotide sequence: TGCGCCAGCAGCTTGGGGGGGACTCGATCCAACACTGAAGCTTTCTTT. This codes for CASSLGGTRSNTEAFF.